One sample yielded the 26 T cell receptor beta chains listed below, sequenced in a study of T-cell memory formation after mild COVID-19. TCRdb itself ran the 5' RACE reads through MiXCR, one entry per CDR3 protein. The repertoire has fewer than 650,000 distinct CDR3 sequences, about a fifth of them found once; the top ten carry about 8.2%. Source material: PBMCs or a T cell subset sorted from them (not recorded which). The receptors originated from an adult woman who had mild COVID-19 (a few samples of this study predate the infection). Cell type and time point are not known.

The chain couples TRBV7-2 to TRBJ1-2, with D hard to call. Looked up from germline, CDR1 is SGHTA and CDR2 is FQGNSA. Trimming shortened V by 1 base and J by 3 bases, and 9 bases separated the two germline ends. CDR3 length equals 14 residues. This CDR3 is CASSLVRGDYGYTF. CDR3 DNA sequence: TGTGCCAGCAGCTTAGTACGGGGAGACTATGGCTACACCTTC.

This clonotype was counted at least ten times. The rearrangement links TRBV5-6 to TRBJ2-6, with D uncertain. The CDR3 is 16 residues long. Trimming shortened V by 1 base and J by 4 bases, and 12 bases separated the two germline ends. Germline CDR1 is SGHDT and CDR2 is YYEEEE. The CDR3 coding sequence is TGTGCCAGCAGCTTGTTTGTGCGCCCAGGGGCCAACGTCCTGACTTTC. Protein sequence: CASSLFVRPGANVLTF.

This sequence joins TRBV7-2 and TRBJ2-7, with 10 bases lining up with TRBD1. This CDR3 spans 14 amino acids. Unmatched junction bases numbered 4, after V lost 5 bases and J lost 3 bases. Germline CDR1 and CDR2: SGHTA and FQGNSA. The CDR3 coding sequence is TGTGCCAGCAGCCAAGACAGGGGGCGCTACGAGCAGTACTTC. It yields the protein CASSQDRGRYEQYF.

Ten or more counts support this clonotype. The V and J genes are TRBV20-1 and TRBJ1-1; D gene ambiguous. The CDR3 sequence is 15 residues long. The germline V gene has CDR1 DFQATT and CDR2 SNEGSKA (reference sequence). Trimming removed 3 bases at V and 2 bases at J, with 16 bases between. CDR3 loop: CSARYGSGGNTEAFF. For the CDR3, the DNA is TGCAGTGCTAGGTATGGTTCGGGCGGTAACACTGAAGCTTTCTTT.

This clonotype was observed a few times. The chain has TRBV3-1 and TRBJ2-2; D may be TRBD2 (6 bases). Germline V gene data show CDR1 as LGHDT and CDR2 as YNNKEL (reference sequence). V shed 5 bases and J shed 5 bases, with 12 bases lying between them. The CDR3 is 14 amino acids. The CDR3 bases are TGTGCCAGCAGCTTCCCTGGGGGGACCGGGGAGCTGTTTTTT. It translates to CASSFPGGTGELFF.

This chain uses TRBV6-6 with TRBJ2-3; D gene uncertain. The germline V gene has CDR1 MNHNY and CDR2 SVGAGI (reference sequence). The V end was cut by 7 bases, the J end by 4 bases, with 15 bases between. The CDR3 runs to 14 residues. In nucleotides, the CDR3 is TGTGCCAGCACCTCCTTCAGTCCCGCAGATACGCAGTATTTT. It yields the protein CASTSFSPADTQYF.

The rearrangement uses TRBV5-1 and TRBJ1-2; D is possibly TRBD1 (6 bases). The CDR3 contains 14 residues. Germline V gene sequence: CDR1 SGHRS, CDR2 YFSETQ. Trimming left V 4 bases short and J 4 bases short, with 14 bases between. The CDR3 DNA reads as TGCGCCAGCAGCGTGTCAGGGGATACCTATGGCTACACCTTC. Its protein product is CASSVSGDTYGYTF.

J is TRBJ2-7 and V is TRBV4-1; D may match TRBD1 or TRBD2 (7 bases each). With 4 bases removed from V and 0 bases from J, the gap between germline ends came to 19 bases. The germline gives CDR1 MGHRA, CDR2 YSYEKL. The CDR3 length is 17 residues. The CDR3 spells CASSPTHSGDSSYEQYF. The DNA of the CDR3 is TGCGCCAGCAGCCCGACGCACAGCGGGGACAGCTCCTACGAGCAGTACTTC.

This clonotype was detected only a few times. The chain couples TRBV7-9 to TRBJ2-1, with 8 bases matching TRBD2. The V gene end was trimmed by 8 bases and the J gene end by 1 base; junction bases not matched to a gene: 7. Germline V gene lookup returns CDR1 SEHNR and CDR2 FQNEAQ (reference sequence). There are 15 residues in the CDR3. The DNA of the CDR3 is TGTGCCAGCGCCCCCGGGGGGGGATCCTACAATGAGCAGTTCTTC. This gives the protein CASAPGGGSYNEQFF.

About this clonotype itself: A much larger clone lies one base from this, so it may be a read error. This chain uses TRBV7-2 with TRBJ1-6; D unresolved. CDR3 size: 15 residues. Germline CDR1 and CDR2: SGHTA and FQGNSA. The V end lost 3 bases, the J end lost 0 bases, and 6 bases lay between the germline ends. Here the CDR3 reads CASSFESSYNSPLHF. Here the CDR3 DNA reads TGTGCCAGCAGCTTTGAGAGCTCCTATAATTCACCCCTCCACTTT.

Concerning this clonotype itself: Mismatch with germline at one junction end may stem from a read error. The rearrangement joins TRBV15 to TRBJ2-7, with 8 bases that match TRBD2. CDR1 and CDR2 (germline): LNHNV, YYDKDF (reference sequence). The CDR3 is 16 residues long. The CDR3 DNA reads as TGCGCCACCAGCAGAGCAGGTCGGGAGGGCCTCCACGAGCAGTACTTC. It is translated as CATSRAGREGLHEQYF. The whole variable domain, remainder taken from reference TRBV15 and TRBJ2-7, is DAMVIQNPRYQVTQFGKPVTLSCSQTLNHNVMYWYQQKSSQAPKLLFHYYDKDFNNEADTPDNFQSRRPNTSFCFLDIRSPGLGDTAMYLCATSRAGREGLHEQYFGPGTRLTVT.

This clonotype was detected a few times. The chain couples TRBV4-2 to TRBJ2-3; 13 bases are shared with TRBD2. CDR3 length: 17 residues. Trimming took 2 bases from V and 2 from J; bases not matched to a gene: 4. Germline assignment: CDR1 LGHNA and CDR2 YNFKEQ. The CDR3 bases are TGTGCCAGCAGCCAAAAAGGGACTAGCGGGGACACAGATACGCAGTATTTT. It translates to CASSQKGTSGDTDTQYF.

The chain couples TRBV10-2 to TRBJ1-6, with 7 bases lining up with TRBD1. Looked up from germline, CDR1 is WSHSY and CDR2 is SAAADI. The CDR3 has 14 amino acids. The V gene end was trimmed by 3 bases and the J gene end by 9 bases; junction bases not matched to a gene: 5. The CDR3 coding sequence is TGCGCCAGCAGTGAAGGAGGGGGCGCTTCACCCCTCCACTTT. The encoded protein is CASSEGGGASPLHF.

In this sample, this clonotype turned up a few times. CDR3 sequence: CSVLEATYEQYF. CDR3 DNA: TGCAGCGTCCTAGAAGCCACCTACGAGCAGTACTTC. This chain links TRBV29-1 with TRBJ2-7, with D uncertain. The germline V gene has CDR1 SQVTM and CDR2 ANQGSEA. The CDR3 length is 12 residues. With 6 bases removed from V and 2 bases from J, the gap between germline ends came to 11 bases.

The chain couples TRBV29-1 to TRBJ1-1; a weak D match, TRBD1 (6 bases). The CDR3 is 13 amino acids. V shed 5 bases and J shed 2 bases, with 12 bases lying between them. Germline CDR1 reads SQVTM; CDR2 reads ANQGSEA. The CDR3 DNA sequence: TGCAGCGTTCAGCCGGGGGCCAACACTGAAGCTTTCTTT. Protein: CSVQPGANTEAFF.

The CDR3 nucleotides read TGCGCCAGCAGCTTGGGGGTCTCGGAGAATTCACCCCTCCACTTT. Its protein is CASSLGVSENSPLHF. The rearrangement joins TRBV5-1 to TRBJ1-6; D is unresolved. In germline, CDR1 is SGHRS, CDR2 YFSETQ. The ends were cut back, 0 bases at V and 7 bases at J, with 11 bases in the middle. CDR3 length: 15 residues.

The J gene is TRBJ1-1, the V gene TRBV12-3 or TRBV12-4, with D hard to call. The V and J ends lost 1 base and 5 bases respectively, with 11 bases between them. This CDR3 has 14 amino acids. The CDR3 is CASSLDAWETEAFF. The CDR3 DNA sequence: TGTGCCAGCAGTTTAGACGCTTGGGAGACTGAAGCTTTCTTT.

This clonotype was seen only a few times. This chain's CDR3 is CASSLVIPSWHNEQFF. The CDR3 nucleotides read TGTGCCAGCAGCTTAGTTATTCCTAGCTGGCACAATGAGCAGTTCTTC. This sequence joins TRBV7-2 and TRBJ2-1; weak D call: TRBD2 (5 bases). Germline-derived CDR1 and CDR2 are SGHTA and FQGNSA. V dropped 1 base and J dropped 5 bases, with 15 bases sitting between them. The CDR3 is 16 residues long.

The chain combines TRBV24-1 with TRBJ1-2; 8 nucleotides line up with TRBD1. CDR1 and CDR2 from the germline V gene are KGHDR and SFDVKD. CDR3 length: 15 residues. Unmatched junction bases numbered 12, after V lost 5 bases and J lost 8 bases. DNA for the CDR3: TGTGCCACCAGTGTTACCGGGACAGGAATGAGAGGCTACACCTTC. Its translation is CATSVTGTGMRGYTF.

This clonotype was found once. For the CDR3, the DNA is TGTGCCAGCAGCTTAGTAAGAGTCGCCCACGAGCAGTACTTC. Translation: CASSLVRVAHEQYF. This sequence joins TRBV11-3 and TRBJ2-7; D call uncertain. CDR3 length: 14 residues. Trimming removed 1 base at V and 5 bases at J, with 12 bases between. Germline V lookup: CDR1 SGHNT, CDR2 YENEEA.

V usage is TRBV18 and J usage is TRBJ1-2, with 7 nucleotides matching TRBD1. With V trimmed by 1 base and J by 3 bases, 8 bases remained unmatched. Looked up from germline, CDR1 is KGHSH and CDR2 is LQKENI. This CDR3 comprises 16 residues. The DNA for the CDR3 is TGTGCCAGCTCACCACGGCTAGCCAGGGGGGACTATGGCTACACCTTC. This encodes CASSPRLARGDYGYTF.

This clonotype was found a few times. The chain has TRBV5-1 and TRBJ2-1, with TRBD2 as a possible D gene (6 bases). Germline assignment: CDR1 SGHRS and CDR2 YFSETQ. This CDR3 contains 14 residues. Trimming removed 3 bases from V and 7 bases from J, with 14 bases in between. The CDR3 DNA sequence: TGCGCCAGCAGCTCGGGGGACTTTATGAATGAGCAGTTCTTC. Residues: CASSSGDFMNEQFF.

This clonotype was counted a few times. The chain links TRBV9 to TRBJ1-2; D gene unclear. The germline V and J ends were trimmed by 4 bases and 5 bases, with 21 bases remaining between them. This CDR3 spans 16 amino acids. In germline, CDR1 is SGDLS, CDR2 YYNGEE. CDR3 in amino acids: CASSPGEPRRGYGYTF. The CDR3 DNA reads TGTGCCAGCAGCCCAGGAGAACCACGGCGGGGTTATGGCTACACCTTC.

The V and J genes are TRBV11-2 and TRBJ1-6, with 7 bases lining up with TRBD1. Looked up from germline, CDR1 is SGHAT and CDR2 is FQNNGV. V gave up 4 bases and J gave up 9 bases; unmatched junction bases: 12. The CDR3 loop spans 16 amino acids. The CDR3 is CASSSRPTGSSSPLHF. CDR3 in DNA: TGTGCCAGCAGCTCCAGACCGACAGGGTCTAGTTCACCCCTCCACTTT. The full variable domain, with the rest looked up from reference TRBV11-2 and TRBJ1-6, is EAGVAQSPRYKIIEKRQSVAFWCNPISGHATLYWYQQILGQGPKLLIQFQNNGVVDDSQLPKDRFSAERLKGVDSTLKIQPAKLEDSAVYLCASSSRPTGSSSPLHFGNGTRLTVT.

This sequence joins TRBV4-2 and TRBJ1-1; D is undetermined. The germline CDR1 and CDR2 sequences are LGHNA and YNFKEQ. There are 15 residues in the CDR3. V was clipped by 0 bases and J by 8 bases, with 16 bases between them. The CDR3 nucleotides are TGTGCCAGCAGCCAAGATCTGACCCCGCGATTAGAAGCTTTCTTT. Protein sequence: CASSQDLTPRLEAFF.

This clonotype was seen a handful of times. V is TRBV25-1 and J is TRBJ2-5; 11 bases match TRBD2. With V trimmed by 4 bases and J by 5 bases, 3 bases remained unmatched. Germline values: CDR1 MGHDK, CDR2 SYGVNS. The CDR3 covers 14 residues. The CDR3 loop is CASSVAGGEETQYF. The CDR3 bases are TGTGCCAGCAGTGTAGCGGGAGGGGAGGAGACCCAGTACTTC.